A single sample is the source of the 30 T cell receptor beta chains below, sequenced in a study of shared clonotypes between healthy human individuals. Profiled with immunoSEQ multiplex PCR; TCRdb holds only in-frame clones, not every one. The sample has a few hundred thousand clones, just over 65% seen once; the top ten hold approximately 12%. The sample was memory CD4+ T cells sorted from blood. Noted subset: CD45RA-negative fraction. Receptors originate from a man aged 25-45 years in good health.

This chain joins TRBV5-1 and TRBJ2-2; the match to TRBD1 covers 7 bases. Germline assignment: CDR1 SGHRS and CDR2 YFSETQ. The V segment lost 6 bases and the J segment 1 base; nucleotides outside the gene matches: 6. The CDR3 extends over 15 amino acids. This chain's CDR3 is CASIPGQRNTGELFF. The CDR3 DNA follows: TGCGCCAGCATTCCGGGACAGCGGAACACCGGGGAGCTGTTTTTT.

The V call is TRBV10-3, the J call TRBJ2-2; 13 bases are shared with TRBD2. V lost 6 bases and J lost 4; bases outside the gene matches: 8. Germline V CDR1 and CDR2: ENHRY, SYGVKD. The CDR3 contains 17 residues. In DNA, the CDR3 is TGTGCCATCAGAAAGGGACTAGCGGGACCAGGCACCGGGGAGCTGTTTTTT. It codes for CAIRKGLAGPGTGELFF.

The chain employs TRBV5-6 and TRBJ2-1, with 11 bases fitting TRBD2. The CDR3 covers 19 residues. Losses at the gene ends were 4 bases for V and 8 bases for J; bases not matched to a gene: 20. Per the germline V gene, CDR1 is SGHDT and CDR2 is YYEEEE. CDR3 in DNA: TGTGCCAGCAGCGAGCCTTGGGTCCTCTTAGCGGGAGGGGGCGATGAGCAGTTCTTC. It yields the protein CASSEPWVLLAGGGDEQFF.

The chain uses TRBV6-1 and TRBJ1-5; D is perhaps TRBD1 (6 bases). The germline CDR1 and CDR2 sequences are MNHNS and SASEGT. With 7 bases removed from V and 4 bases from J, the gap between germline ends came to 11 bases. The CDR3 totals 13 residues. CDR3 nucleotide sequence: TGTGCCAGCAACCCCACAGGGAATCAGCCCCAGCATTTT. This codes for CASNPTGNQPQHF.

This clone was found once. The gene calls are TRBV20-1 and TRBJ2-1; D remains unclear. The germline V and J ends were trimmed by 4 bases and 12 bases, with 13 bases remaining between them. The germline gives CDR1 DFQATT, CDR2 SNEGSKA (reference sequence). The CDR3 runs 11 residues. The CDR3 is CSATLPSWQFF. As DNA, the CDR3 is TGCAGTGCTACCCTACCTTCGTGGCAGTTCTTC.

This chain links TRBV7-2 with TRBJ2-2, with D unclear. Germline CDR1 and CDR2: SGHTA and FQGNSA. There are 15 residues in the CDR3. The V end lost 3 bases, the J end lost 4 bases, and 12 bases lay between the germline ends. In DNA, the CDR3 is TGTGCCAGCAGCTTGGACGCCCGTGTCACCGGGGAGCTGTTTTTT. Amino acids: CASSLDARVTGELFF.

The chain employs TRBV4-3 and TRBJ2-1; 10 nucleotides line up with TRBD2. The germline gives CDR1 LGHNA, CDR2 YSLEER. The CDR3 has 16 residues. Losses at the gene ends were 0 bases for V and 8 bases for J; bases not matched to a gene: 7. CDR3 residues: CASSQEGAGGRHEQFF. The CDR3 DNA follows: TGCGCCAGCAGCCAAGAGGGAGCGGGAGGGCGCCATGAGCAGTTCTTC.

The genes are TRBV18 and TRBJ1-1; TRBD1 is a possible D gene (5 bases). V dropped 6 bases and J dropped 6 bases, with 11 bases sitting between them. This CDR3 contains 12 residues. Germline CDR1 is KGHSH and CDR2 is LQKENI. CDR3 residues: CASSPGKSEAFF. Here the CDR3 DNA reads TGTGCCAGCTCGCCAGGGAAGTCTGAAGCTTTCTTT.

This clone was counted once. J is TRBJ1-1 and V is TRBV2, with unresolved D. This CDR3 has 13 residues. Germline V gene data show CDR1 as SNHLY and CDR2 as FYNNEI. V dropped 6 bases and J dropped 6 bases, with 14 bases sitting between them. In DNA, the CDR3 is TGTGCCAGCAGGGAACGGACTTCTTCTGAAGCTTTCTTT. Translated: CASRERTSSEAFF. Combining the CDR3 with reference TRBV2 and TRBJ1-1 gives the whole variable domain EPEVTQTPSHQVTQMGQEVILRCVPISNHLYFYWYRQILGQKVEFLVSFYNNEISEKSEIFDDQFSVERPDGSNFTLKIRSTKLEDSAMYFCASRERTSSEAFFGQGTRLTVV.

This rearrangement joins TRBV5-1 to TRBJ2-7; 7 bases are a match to TRBD2. The germline V gene has CDR1 SGHRS and CDR2 YFSETQ. The V gene end was trimmed by 5 bases and the J gene end by 6 bases; junction bases not matched to a gene: 8. The CDR3 spans 13 residues. The chain's CDR3 is CASRGGSLGEQYF. The CDR3 DNA follows: TGCGCCAGCAGGGGCGGGAGTCTCGGCGAGCAGTACTTC.

This clone has only a few counts. The rearrangement joins TRBV11-3 to TRBJ2-1, with 12 bases matching TRBD2. Germline CDR1 SGHNT, CDR2 YENEEA. Unmatched junction bases numbered 8, after V lost 4 bases and J lost 4 bases. There are 17 residues in the CDR3. The CDR3 protein is CASSSPPLAGGYNEQFF. The CDR3 DNA follows: TGTGCCAGCAGCTCCCCCCCCCTAGCGGGAGGGTACAATGAGCAGTTCTTC. The full variable domain, rest sourced from reference TRBV11-3 and TRBJ2-1, is EAGVVQSPRYKIIEKKQPVAFWCNPISGHNTLYWYLQNLGQGPELLIRYENEEAVDDSQLPKDRFSAERLKGVDSTLKIQPAELGDSAVYLCASSSPPLAGGYNEQFFGPGTRLTVL.

Many counts were recorded for this clone. Here the CDR3 DNA reads TGTGCCAGCAGTTACTATTTGAACACTGAAGCTTTCTTT. It codes for CASSYYLNTEAFF. The chain recombines TRBV6-5 with TRBJ1-1; D remains unclear. From germline, CDR1 is MNHEY and CDR2 SVGAGI. The V end was cut by 1 base, the J end by 0 bases, with 3 bases between. The CDR3 totals 13 residues.

V and J are TRBV9 and TRBJ2-1, with 7 bases that match TRBD1. V shed 3 bases, J shed 7 bases, and the junction held 13 bases outside the gene matches. CDR1 is SGDLS, CDR2 YYNGEE, per germline. The CDR3 runs 16 residues. CDR3 bases: TGTGCCAGCAGCGCCTATTCCGGGACAGCAACGAATGAGCAGTTCTTC. This encodes CASSAYSGTATNEQFF.

This clone was observed at least ten times. The V gene is TRBV15, the J gene TRBJ2-1, with a tentative D call TRBD2 (6 bases). The CDR3 length is 17 residues. The V gene's germline CDR1 is LNHNV and CDR2 YYDKDF (reference sequence). V lost 0 bases and J lost 4, with 16 bases in between. CDR3 protein: CATSRDPGGPDYNEQFF. The CDR3 nucleotides read TGTGCCACCAGCAGAGATCCCGGAGGGCCAGATTACAATGAGCAGTTCTTC.

In the case of this clone: The germline gene is not matched at one end of the junction; a read error may be the cause. V and J are TRBV7-7 and TRBJ2-2, with 8 bases that match TRBD2. Germline loops: CDR1 SSHAT, CDR2 FNYEAQ (reference sequence). The CDR3 spans 14 residues. CDR3 bases: TGTGCTAGCAGCCTAGCGGGCAACACCGGGGAGCTGTTTTTT. It is translated as CASSLAGNTGELFF.

This chain uses TRBV7-9 with TRBJ1-1; perhaps TRBD1 as D (6 bases). Germline V gene sequence: CDR1 SEHNR, CDR2 FQNEAQ (reference sequence). The CDR3 extends over 15 amino acids. V shed 5 bases and J shed 4 bases, with 17 bases lying between them. The CDR3 loop is CASSGLGGPSTEAFF. For the CDR3, the DNA is TGTGCCAGCAGCGGGCTGGGGGGCCCTTCCACTGAAGCTTTCTTT.

V and J are TRBV7-2 and TRBJ2-7; D might be TRBD1 (5 bases). This CDR3 contains 15 residues. CDR1 is SGHTA, CDR2 FQGNSA, per germline. With 0 bases removed from V and 3 bases from J, the gap between germline ends came to 12 bases. The DNA of the CDR3 is TGTGCCAGCAGCTTAGCCCCAGGGTCCCACTACGAGCAGTACTTC. It codes for CASSLAPGSHYEQYF.

The CDR3 bases are TGTGCCAGCAGCTTGGAAACAGAGAACACTGAAGCTTTCTTT. This encodes CASSLETENTEAFF. The rearrangement links TRBV5-4 to TRBJ1-1; D is unresolved. Trimming took off 0 bases at V and 1 base at J, with 7 bases between the two ends. Germline V lookup: CDR1 SGHNT, CDR2 YYREEE (reference sequence). The CDR3 covers 14 residues.

The chain has TRBV6-1 and TRBJ2-1; 13 positions agree with TRBD2. CDR1 and CDR2 from the germline V gene are MNHNS and SASEGT. CDR3 length: 15 amino acids. J lost 5 bases, V lost 6 bases, and 4 bases had no gene match. The CDR3 DNA reads as TGTGCCAGCAGCACCGGGACTAGCGGGAACAATGAGCAGTTCTTC. It encodes CASSTGTSGNNEQFF.

The chain joins TRBV14 to TRBJ2-3, with D possibly called TRBD1 or TRBD2 (5 bases each). Between the trimmed V and J ends, which lost 3 bases and 10 bases, there was a span of 20 bases. The germline CDR1 and CDR2 sequences are SGHDN and FVKESK. The CDR3 runs 15 residues. The CDR3 sequence is CASSQGVGPWGSQYF. In DNA form, the CDR3 reads TGTGCCAGCAGCCAGGGGGTTGGTCCCTGGGGTTCGCAGTATTTT.

The chain carries TRBV18 and TRBJ2-7; a possible D gene is TRBD2 (5 bases). CDR3 length: 16 amino acids. V gave up 3 bases and J gave up 3 bases, with 18 bases separating them. Germline CDR1 reads KGHSH; CDR2 reads LQKENI. This CDR3 reads CASSPTPGLLVYEQYF. The CDR3 nucleotides are TGTGCCAGCTCACCGACCCCGGGATTACTAGTCTACGAGCAGTACTTC.

This chain uses TRBV28 with TRBJ2-3; no definite D call. The germline CDR1 and CDR2 sequences are MDHEN and SYDVKM. This CDR3 is 10 amino acids long. The V end lost 8 bases, the J end lost 8 bases, and 8 bases lay between the germline ends. The DNA for the CDR3 is TGTGCCAGCGCCGAGGTTACGCAGTATTTT. Amino acid sequence: CASAEVTQYF.

This chain links TRBV12-5 with TRBJ2-5; D gene uncertain. CDR1 is LGHNT, CDR2 FRNRAP, per germline. The CDR3 spans 13 residues. V was shortened by 2 bases and J by 4 bases, with 8 bases between the two germline ends. CDR3 bases: TGTGCTAGTGGTTTGATGGGTCTAGAGACCCAGTACTTC. Translation gives CASGLMGLETQYF.

This clone was observed a single time. The chain has TRBV10-2 and TRBJ2-1; D is ambiguous. V lost 2 bases, J lost 0 bases, and 8 bases lay in between. From germline, CDR1 is WSHSY and CDR2 SAAADI. This CDR3 spans 15 amino acids. The CDR3 nucleotides are TGCGCCAGCAGTGAGGGACCAAGCTCCTACAATGAGCAGTTCTTC. This gives the protein CASSEGPSSYNEQFF.

This clone was recorded at least ten times. V and J are TRBV5-1 and TRBJ2-3, with 9 bases that match TRBD2. With V trimmed by 0 bases and J by 5 bases, 7 bases remained unmatched. The CDR3 loop spans 16 amino acids. Germline V lookup: CDR1 SGHRS, CDR2 YFSETQ. The CDR3: CASSLGLAGSVDTQYF. Here the CDR3 DNA reads TGCGCCAGCAGCTTGGGGCTAGCGGGATCGGTAGATACGCAGTATTTT.

The chain combines TRBV25-1 with TRBJ2-3; D is uncertain. CDR1 and CDR2 from the germline V gene are MGHDK and SYGVNS. V was shortened by 5 bases and J by 4 bases, with 13 bases between the two germline ends. The CDR3 is made up of 14 amino acids. The CDR3 here is CASSPRLVSDTQYF. The CDR3 nucleotides read TGTGCCAGCAGTCCACGTTTAGTTTCAGATACGCAGTATTTT.

The CDR3 protein is CASSDRLQLANTGELFF. The CDR3 DNA sequence: TGTGCCAGCAGTGATCGGCTACAGCTCGCGAACACCGGGGAGCTGTTTTTT. The chain employs TRBV2 and TRBJ2-2; D call uncertain. The CDR3 has 17 amino acids. CDR1 SNHLY and CDR2 FYNNEI come from the germline V gene. Trimming left V 3 bases short and J 0 bases short, with 14 bases between.

This sequence joins TRBV28 and TRBJ2-3; D remains unclear. This CDR3 has 16 amino acids. Germline lookup yields CDR1 MDHEN and CDR2 SYDVKM. The ends were cut back, 2 bases at V and 2 bases at J, with 14 bases in the middle. CDR3 sequence reads: CASSLMAGPSTDTQYF. In DNA form, the CDR3 reads TGTGCCAGCAGTTTAATGGCAGGTCCATCCACAGATACGCAGTATTTT.

The rearrangement joins TRBV27 to TRBJ2-4; D is possibly TRBD2 (5 bases). Germline V gene lookup returns CDR1 MNHEY and CDR2 SMNVEV (reference sequence). The CDR3 runs 13 residues. Trimming pared 3 bases from V and 8 bases from J, leaving 11 bases between. The CDR3 DNA reads TGTGCCAGCAGTTTCGGCCCCGGGGACATTCAGTACTTC. It encodes CASSFGPGDIQYF.

The chain has TRBV29-1 and TRBJ2-3, with 9 bases fitting TRBD1. V dropped 3 bases and J dropped 4; count of bases not matched to a gene: 8. The V gene's germline CDR1 is SQVTM and CDR2 ANQGSEA. CDR3 size: 15 residues. This CDR3 is CSVDPATGGADTQYF. DNA for the CDR3: TGCAGCGTTGACCCTGCGACAGGGGGGGCAGATACGCAGTATTTT.